This T cell receptor (beta chain) was documented in a study of OX40 agonist ivuxolimab in advanced cancers. Overall study context: Of the participants, about 40% had some prior anti-PD-1, anti-PD-L1 or anti-CTLA-4 therapy, which was allowed. Overall study results and limits: Both CD4+ and CD8+ T cell populations in blood had undergone clonal expansion by week 6 at 0.1 to 3.0 mg/kg. CD8+ T cells showed, on average, more clonal expansion than CD4+ cells.

To note about this clone: No antigen is known for it.

Some clones are missing from TCRdb's copy, which holds only in-frame ones; the method was immunoSEQ multiplex PCR. The table has about 45,000 clones, roughly 90% seen once. Sequencing was performed on CD4+ or CD8+ T cells sorted from blood, taken in a trial of the OX40 agonist ivuxolimab. The TCR was taken from an adult with an advanced solid tumor such as melanoma, head and neck, liver or kidney cancer.

The CDR3 DNA is TGTGCCAGCAGTTCAAACAGGAAAATCTCCTACGAGCAGTACTTC. Amino acid sequence: CASSSNRKISYEQYF. V usage is TRBV27 and J usage is TRBJ2-7; possibly TRBD1 for D (5 bases). The V gene lost 4 bases and the J gene lost 0 bases, with 13 bases spanning the gap. CDR1 and CDR2 from the germline V gene are MNHEY and SMNVEV (reference sequence). This CDR3 comprises 15 residues.